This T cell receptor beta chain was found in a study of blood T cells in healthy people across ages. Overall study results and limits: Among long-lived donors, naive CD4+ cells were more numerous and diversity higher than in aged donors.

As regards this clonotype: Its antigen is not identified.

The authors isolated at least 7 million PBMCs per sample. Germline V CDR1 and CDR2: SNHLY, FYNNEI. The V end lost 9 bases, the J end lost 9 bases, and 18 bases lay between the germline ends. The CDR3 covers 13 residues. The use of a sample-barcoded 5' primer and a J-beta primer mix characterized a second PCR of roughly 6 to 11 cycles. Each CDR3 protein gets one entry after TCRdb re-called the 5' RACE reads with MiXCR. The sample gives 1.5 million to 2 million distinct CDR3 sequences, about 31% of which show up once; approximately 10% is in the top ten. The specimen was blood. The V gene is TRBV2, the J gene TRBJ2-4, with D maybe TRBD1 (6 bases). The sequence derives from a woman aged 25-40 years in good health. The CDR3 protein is CASKITGYGIQYF. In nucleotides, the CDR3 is TGTGCCAGTAAAATTACAGGGTATGGCATTCAGTACTTC. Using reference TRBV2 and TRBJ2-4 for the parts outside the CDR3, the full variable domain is EPEVTQTPSHQVTQMGQEVILRCVPISNHLYFYWYRQILGQKVEFLVSFYNNEISEKSEIFDDQFSVERPDGSNFTLKIRSTKLEDSAMYFCASKITGYGIQYFGAGTRLSVL.